This passage covers 7 T cell receptor beta chains from one sample sequenced in a study of T cells in Graves' hyperthyroidism and ophthalmopathy. The investigators amplified TCR beta CDR3 regions from RNA transcripts. In the first-round RT-PCR of the TCR CDR3, the HTBI primer set was used. TCRdb re-analysed the multiplex PCR reads in MiXCR, keeping a single row per CDR3 protein. The sample carries a few hundred thousand distinct CDR3 sequences, roughly 46% recorded once. Input material: peripheral blood or thyroid tissue (not recorded which). These receptors were obtained from a woman younger than 30 with Graves' hyperthyroidism.

This clonotype was observed at least ten times. This sequence joins TRBV5-1 and TRBJ1-2; 8 nucleotides align to TRBD1. V lost 3 bases to trimming and J lost 5 bases; unmatched junction nucleotides: 9. Looked up from germline, CDR1 is SGHRS and CDR2 is YFSETQ. The CDR3 is 15 amino acids. CDR3 in amino acids: CASSSEWTGTYGYTF. CDR3 coding DNA: TGCGCCAGCAGCTCGGAATGGACAGGGACGTATGGCTACACCTTC.

This chain joins TRBV9 and TRBJ2-5, with TRBD2 matching 7 bases. After removal of 0 bases from V and 5 bases from J, the junction contained 10 bases not matched to a gene. In germline, CDR1 is SGDLS, CDR2 YYNGEE. The CDR3 consists of 16 residues. The CDR3, as DNA: TGTGCCAGCAGCGTAGGCCCCGGCGGGAGAGGGGAGACCCAGTACTTC. This gives the protein CASSVGPGGRGETQYF.

The gene calls are TRBV15 and TRBJ2-1; 7 bases fit TRBD1. The CDR3 runs 14 residues. V trimming: 4 bases; J trimming: 3 bases; junction bases outside the gene matches: 3. Germline CDR1 reads LNHNV; CDR2 reads YYDKDF (reference sequence). The CDR3 bases are TGTGCCACCAGCACAGGGGGAATCTACAATGAGCAGTTCTTC. Translated, it gives CATSTGGIYNEQFF.

This clonotype was recorded many times. This rearrangement joins TRBV29-1 to TRBJ1-2; no reliable D call. Trimming took 7 bases from V and 5 from J, leaving 17 bases between them. CDR1 and CDR2 (germline): SQVTM, ANQGSEA. CDR3 length: 13 residues. The CDR3 region is CSAHSPSGYGYTF. In DNA, the CDR3 is TGCAGCGCGCACAGCCCGTCTGGGTATGGCTACACCTTC.

This clonotype was observed a few times. V usage is TRBV2 and J usage is TRBJ2-1; TRBD1 is a possible D gene (6 bases). Trimming took off 2 bases at V and 7 bases at J, with 15 bases between the two ends. Germline assignment: CDR1 SNHLY and CDR2 FYNNEI. The CDR3 loop spans 15 amino acids. CDR3 region: CASSELTNGTNEQFF. Written as DNA, the CDR3 is TGTGCCAGCAGTGAATTGACTAACGGGACAAATGAGCAGTTCTTC.

V and J are TRBV7-2 and TRBJ1-2; maybe TRBD1 (6 bases). CDR3 size: 15 residues. Trimming took 1 base from V and 6 from J, leaving 15 bases between them. Looked up from germline, CDR1 is SGHTA and CDR2 is FQGNSA. Here the CDR3 reads CASSLERTAINGYTF. As DNA, the CDR3 is TGTGCCAGCAGCTTAGAACGGACAGCTATTAATGGCTACACCTTC.

This clonotype was counted a single time. The rearrangement joins TRBV10-3 to TRBJ1-2; D may be TRBD1 (6 bases). V was cut by 10 bases and J by 7 bases, with 19 bases left in between. Germline CDR1 reads ENHRY; CDR2 reads SYGVKD. CDR3 length equals 13 residues. This CDR3 is CATKRLAGAGYTF. For the CDR3, the DNA is TGTGCCACCAAACGACTAGCGGGGGCTGGCTACACCTTC.